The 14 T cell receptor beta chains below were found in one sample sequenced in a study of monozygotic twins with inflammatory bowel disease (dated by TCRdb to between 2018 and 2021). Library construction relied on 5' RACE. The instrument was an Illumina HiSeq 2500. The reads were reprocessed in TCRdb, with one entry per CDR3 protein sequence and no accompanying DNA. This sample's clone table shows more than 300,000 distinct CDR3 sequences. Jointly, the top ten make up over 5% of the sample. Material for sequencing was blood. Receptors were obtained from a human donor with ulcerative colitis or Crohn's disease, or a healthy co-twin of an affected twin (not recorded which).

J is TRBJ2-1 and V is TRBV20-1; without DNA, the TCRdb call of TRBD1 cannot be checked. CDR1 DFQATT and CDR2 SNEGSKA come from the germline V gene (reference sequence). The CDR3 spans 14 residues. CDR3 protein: CSAREGQGFNEQFF.

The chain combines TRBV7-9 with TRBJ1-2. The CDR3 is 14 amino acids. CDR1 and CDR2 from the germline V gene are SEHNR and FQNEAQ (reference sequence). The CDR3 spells CASIDSREDYGYTF.

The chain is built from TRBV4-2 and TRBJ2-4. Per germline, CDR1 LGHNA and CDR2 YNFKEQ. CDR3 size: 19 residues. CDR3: CASSQDFSVGSLSKNIQYF.

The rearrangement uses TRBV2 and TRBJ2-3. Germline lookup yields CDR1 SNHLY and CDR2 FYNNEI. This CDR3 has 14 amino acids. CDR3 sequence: CASSEHRSTDTQYF.

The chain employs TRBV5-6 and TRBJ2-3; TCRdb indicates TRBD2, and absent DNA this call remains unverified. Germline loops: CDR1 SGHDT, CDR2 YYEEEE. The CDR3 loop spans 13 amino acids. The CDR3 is CASSRDFTDTQYF.

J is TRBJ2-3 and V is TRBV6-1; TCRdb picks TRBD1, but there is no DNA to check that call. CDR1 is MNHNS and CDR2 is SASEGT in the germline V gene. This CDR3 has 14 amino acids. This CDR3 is CASRQGQTTYTQYF.

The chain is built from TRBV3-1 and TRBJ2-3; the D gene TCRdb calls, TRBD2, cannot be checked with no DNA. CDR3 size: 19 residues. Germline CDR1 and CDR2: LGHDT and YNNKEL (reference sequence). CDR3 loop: CASSQDFPRAGAWTDTQYF.

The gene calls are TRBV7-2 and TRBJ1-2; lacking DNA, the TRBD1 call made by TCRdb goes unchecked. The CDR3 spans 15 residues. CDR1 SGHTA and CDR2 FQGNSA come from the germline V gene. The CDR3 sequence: CASSLGGAGNYGYTF.

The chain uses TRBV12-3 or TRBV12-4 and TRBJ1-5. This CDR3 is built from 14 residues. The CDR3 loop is CASSFRQGGQPQHF.

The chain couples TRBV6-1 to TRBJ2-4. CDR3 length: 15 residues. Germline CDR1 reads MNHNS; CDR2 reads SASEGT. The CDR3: CASSDLQVAKNIQYF.

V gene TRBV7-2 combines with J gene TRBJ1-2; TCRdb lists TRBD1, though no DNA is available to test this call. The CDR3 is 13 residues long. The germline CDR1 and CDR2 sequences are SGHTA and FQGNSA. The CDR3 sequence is CASSLGAGGGYTF.

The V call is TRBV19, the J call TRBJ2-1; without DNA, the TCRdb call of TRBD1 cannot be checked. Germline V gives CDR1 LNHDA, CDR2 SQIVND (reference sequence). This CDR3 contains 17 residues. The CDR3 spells CASSIGRGGSSYNEQFF.

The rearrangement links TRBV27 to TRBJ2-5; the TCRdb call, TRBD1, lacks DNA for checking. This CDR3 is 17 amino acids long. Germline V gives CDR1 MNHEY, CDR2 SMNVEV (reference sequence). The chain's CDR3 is CASRETGTERIKETQYF.

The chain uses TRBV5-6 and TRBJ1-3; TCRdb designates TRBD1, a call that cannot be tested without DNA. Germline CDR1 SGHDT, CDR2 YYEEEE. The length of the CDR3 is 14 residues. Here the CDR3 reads CASRDRGSGNTIYF. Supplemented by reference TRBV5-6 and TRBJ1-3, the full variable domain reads DAGVTQSPTHLIKTRGQQVTLRCSPKSGHDTVSWYQQALGQGPQFIFQYYEEEERQRGNFPDRFSGHQFPNYSSELNVNALLLGDSALYLCASRDRGSGNTIYFGEGSWLTVV.